What follows describes a single T cell receptor beta chain. The antigen is not known. This entry comes from a study of cytomegalovirus exposure and HLA in healthy donors. Turning to the study itself: One earlier analysis, a look at about 179 million T cells, found almost 120 million unique TCR beta sequences.

PCR involved 60 Vbeta and 13 Jbeta primers. The table came from immunoSEQ multiplex PCR; TCRdb's copy has only in-frame clones and leaves some out. The table has fewer than 150,000 clones, roughly 78% seen once. Study-level results: In a later analysis, the majority of CMV-associated beta chains seemingly showed HLA restriction.

The sequence derives from a young man in good health. Input material: PBMCs.

The CDR3 region has the DNA TGTGCCAGCAGCTTATCACAGAACACCGGGGAGCTGTTTTTT. Protein sequence: CASSLSQNTGELFF. V and J are TRBV7-9 and TRBJ2-2; D gene uncertain. In germline, CDR1 is SEHNR, CDR2 FQNEAQ (reference sequence). V gave up 2 bases and J gave up 1 base, with 5 bases separating them. The CDR3 covers 14 residues.